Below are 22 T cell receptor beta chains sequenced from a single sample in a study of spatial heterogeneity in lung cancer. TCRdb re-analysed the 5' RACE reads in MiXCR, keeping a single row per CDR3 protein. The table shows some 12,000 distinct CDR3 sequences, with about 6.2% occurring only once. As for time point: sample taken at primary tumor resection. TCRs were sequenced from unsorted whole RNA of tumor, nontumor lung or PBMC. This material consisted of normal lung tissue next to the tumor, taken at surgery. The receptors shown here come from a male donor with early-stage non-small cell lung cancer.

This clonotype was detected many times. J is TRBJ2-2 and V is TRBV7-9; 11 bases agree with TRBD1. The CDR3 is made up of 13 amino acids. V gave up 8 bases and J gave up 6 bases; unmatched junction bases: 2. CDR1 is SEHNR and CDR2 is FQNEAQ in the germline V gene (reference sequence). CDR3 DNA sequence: TGTGCCAGCGCGGGACAGGGGGCCGGGGAGCTGTTTTTT. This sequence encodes CASAGQGAGELFF. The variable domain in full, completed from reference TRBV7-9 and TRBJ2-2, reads DTGVSQNPRHKITKRGQNVTFRCDPISEHNRLYWYRQTLGQGPEFLTYFQNEAQLEKSRLLSDRFSAERPKGSFSTLEIQRTEQGDSAMYLCASAGQGAGELFFGEGSRLTVL.

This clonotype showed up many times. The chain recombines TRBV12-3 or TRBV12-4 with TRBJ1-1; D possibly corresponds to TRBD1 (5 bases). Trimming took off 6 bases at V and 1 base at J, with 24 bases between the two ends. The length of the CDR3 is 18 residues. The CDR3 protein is CASSLRTRGAGSNTEAFF. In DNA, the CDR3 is TGTGCCAGCAGCCTCAGGACTAGGGGTGCAGGCTCGAACACTGAAGCTTTCTTT.

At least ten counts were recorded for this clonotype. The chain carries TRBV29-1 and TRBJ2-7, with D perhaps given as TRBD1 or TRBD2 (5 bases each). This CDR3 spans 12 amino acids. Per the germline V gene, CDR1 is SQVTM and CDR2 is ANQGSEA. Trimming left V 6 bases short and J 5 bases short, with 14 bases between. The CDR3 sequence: CSVSQRGNEQYF. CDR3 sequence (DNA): TGCAGCGTATCTCAGAGGGGTAACGAGCAGTACTTC.

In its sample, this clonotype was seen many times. CDR3 DNA sequence: TGCAGCGTCTTGGGACAGGGGGTAACCAATGAGCAGTTCTTC. Amino acids: CSVLGQGVTNEQFF. The V call is TRBV29-1, the J call TRBJ2-1, with 11 nucleotides matching TRBD1. The ends lost 6 bases at V and 6 bases at J; junction bases unmatched: 7. The germline V gene encodes CDR1 SQVTM and CDR2 ANQGSEA. The CDR3 length is 14 residues.

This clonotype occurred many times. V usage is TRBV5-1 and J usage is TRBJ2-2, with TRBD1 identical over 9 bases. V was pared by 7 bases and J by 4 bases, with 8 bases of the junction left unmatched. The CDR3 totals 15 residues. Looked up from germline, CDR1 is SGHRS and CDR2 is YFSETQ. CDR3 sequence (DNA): TGCGCCAGCCACCCCGGGACAGGGATCACCGGGGAGCTGTTTTTT. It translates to CASHPGTGITGELFF.

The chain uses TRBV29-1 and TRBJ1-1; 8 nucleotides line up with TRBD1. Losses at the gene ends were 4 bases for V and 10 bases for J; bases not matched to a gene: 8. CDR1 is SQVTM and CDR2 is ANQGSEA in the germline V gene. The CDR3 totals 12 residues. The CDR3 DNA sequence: TGCAGCGTTGTTACAGGGGGTAAATTAGCTTTCTTT. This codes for CSVVTGGKLAFF.

CDR3 residues: CASSPGLLPNEQFF. Here the CDR3 DNA reads TGTGCCAGCAGTCCAGGACTTCTGCCCAATGAGCAGTTCTTC. The gene calls are TRBV27 and TRBJ2-1, with D tentatively TRBD2 (5 bases). Germline V gene data show CDR1 as MNHEY and CDR2 as SMNVEV (reference sequence). The ends were cut back, 5 bases at V and 6 bases at J, with 14 bases in the middle. The CDR3 is 14 amino acids.

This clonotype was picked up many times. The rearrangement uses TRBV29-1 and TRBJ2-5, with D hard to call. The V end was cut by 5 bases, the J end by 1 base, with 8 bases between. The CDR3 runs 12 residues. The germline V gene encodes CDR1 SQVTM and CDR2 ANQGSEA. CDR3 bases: TGCAGCGTTTTGTTGGTCCAAGAGACCCAGTACTTC. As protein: CSVLLVQETQYF.

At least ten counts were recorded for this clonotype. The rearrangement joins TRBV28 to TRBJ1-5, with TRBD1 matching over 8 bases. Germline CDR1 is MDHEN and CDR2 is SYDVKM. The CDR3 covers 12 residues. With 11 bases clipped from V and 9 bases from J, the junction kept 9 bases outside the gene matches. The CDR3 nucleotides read TGTGCCGTACGACAGGGGATCTGGCCCCAGCATTTT. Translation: CAVRQGIWPQHF.

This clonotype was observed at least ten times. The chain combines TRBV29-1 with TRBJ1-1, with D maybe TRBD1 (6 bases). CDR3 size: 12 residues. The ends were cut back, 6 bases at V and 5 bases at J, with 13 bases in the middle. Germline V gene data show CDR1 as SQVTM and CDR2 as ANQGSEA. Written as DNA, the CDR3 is TGCAGCGTCCCCCGAAGGGGGACTGAAGCTTTCTTT. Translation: CSVPRRGTEAFF.

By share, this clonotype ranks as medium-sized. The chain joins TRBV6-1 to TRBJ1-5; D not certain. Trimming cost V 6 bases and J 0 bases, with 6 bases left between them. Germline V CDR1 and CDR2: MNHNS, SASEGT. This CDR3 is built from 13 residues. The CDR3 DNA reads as TGTGCCAGCAGCGAGGTTAGCAATCAGCCCCAGCATTTT. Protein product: CASSEVSNQPQHF.

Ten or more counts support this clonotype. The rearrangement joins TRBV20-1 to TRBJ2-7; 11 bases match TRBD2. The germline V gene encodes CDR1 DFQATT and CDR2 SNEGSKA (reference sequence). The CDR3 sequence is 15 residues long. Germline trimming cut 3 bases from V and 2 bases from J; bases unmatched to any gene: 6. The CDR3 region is CSASPLGLAAYEQYF. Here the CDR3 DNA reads TGCAGTGCTAGCCCCCTGGGACTAGCGGCCTACGAGCAGTACTTC.

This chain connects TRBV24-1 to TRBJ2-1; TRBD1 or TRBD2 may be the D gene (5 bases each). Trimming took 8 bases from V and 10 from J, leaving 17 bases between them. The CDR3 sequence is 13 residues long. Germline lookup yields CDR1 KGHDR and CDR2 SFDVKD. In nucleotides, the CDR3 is TGTGCCACCAAAGGGGACGGGCTTGGGGAGCAGTTCTTC. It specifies CATKGDGLGEQFF.

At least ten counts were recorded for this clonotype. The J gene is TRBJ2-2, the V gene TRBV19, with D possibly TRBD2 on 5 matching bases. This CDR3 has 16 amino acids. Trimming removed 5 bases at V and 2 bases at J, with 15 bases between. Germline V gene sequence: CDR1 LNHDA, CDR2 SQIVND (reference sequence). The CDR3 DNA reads TGTGCCAGTAGTCTACAGCCCAGCGGAAACACCGGGGAGCTGTTTTTT. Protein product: CASSLQPSGNTGELFF.

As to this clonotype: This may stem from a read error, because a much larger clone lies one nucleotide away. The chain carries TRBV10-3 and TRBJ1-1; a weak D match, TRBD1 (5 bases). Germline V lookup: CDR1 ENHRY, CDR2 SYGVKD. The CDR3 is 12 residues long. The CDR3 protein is CASRGGNTETFF. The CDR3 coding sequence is TGTGCCTCCCGGGGGGGGAACACTGAAACTTTCTTT.

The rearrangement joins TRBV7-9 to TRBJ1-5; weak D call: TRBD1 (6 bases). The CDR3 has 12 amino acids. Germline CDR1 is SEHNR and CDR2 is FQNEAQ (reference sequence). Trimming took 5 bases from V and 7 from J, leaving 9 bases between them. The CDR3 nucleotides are TGTGCCAGCAGCCCACAGGGACAGCCCCAGCATTTT. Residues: CASSPQGQPQHF.

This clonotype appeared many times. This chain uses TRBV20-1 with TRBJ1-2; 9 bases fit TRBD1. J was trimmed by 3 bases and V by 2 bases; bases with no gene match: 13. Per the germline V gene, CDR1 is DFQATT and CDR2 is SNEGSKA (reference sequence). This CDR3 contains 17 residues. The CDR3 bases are TGCAGTGCTAGACCCCTCATCTCGGGACAGGGTGACTATGGCTACACCTTC. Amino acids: CSARPLISGQGDYGYTF.

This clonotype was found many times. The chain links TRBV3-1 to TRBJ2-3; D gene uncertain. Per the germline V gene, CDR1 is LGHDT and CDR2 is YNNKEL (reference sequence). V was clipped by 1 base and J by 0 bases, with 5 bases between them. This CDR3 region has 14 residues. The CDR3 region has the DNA TGTGCCAGCAGCCAAGGAGGAAGCACAGATACGCAGTATTTT. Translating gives CASSQGGSTDTQYF.

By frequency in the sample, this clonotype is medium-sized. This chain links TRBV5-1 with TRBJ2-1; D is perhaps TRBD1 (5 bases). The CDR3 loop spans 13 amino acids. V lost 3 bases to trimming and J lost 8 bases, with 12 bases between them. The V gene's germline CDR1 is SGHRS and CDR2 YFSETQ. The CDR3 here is CASSYRAGYEQFF. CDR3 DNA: TGCGCCAGCAGCTATCGGGCAGGGTATGAGCAGTTCTTC.

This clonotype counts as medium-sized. The CDR3 region is CASSLRHSGNTIYF. The CDR3 DNA is TGTGCCAGCAGTTTACGCCACTCTGGAAACACCATATATTTT. This sequence joins TRBV12-3 or TRBV12-4 and TRBJ1-3, with unresolved D. The CDR3 length is 14 residues. V was shortened by 2 bases and J by 0 bases, with 5 bases between the two germline ends.

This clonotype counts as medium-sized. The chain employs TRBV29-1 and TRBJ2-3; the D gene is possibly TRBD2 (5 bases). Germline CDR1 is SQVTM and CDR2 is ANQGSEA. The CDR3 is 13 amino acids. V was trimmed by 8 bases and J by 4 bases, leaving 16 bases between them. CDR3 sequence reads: CSLGFGVPDTQYF. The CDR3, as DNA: TGCAGCCTTGGGTTCGGGGTACCAGATACGCAGTATTTT.

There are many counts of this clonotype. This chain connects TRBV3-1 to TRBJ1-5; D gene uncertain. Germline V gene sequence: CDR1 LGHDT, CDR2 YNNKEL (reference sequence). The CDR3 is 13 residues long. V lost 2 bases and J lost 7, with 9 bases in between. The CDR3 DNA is TGTGCCAGCAGCCAAATCGATTCCCAGCCCCAGCATTTT. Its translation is CASSQIDSQPQHF.